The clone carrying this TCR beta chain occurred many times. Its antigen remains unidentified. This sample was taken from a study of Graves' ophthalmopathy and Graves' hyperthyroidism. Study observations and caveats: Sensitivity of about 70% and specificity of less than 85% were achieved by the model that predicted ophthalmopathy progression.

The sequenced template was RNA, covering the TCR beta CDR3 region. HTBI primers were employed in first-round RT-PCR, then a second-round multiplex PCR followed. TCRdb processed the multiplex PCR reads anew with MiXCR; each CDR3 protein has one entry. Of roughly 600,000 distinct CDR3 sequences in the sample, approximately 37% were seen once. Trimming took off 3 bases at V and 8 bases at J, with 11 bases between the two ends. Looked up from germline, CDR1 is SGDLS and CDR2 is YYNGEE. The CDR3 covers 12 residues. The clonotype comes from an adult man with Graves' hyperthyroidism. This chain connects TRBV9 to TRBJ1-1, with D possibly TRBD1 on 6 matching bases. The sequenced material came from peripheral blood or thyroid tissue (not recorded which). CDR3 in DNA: TGTGCCAGCAGCGCCAGGACAGCGGAAGCTTTCTTT. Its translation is CASSARTAEAFF.